This TCR beta chain came from a study of memory CD4+ T cells and cytomegalovirus serostatus. In regard to this clone: What it recognizes is unknown.

V gave up 11 bases and J gave up 3 bases, with 17 bases separating them. CDR3 size: 13 residues. Germline V gives CDR1 LNHDA, CDR2 SQIVND (reference sequence). Single viable CD3+CD4+CD8-CD45RO+ cells were sorted as the memory CD4+ T cells. Positive selection with CD4 microbeads enriched total CD4+ T cells. Study-level points and caveats: Each of fewer than 80 CMV-associated TCRbeta sequences occurred in one to five individuals.

As originally analysed: Out-of-frame sequences were removed, leaving 2 million to 2.5 million distinct TCRbeta sequences. This table comes from immunoSEQ multiplex PCR, and its TCRdb copy is limited to in-frame clones, with some not included. V, J and clone size were drawn from that table, and D and trimming were deduced from the DNA. The sample lists approximately 46,000 clones, around 74% occurring once. This sequence was found in an adult in good health and CMV-seropositive. The chain links TRBV19 to TRBJ2-7, with D possibly matching TRBD1 (6 bases). The material sequenced was memory CD4+ T cells from blood. The CDR3 protein is CAGPGQNNYEQYF. CDR3 nucleotide sequence: TGTGCCGGGCCGGGACAAAATAACTACGAGCAGTACTTC. Combining the CDR3 with reference TRBV19 and TRBJ2-7 gives the whole variable domain DGGITQSPKYLFRKEGQNVTLSCEQNLNHDAMYWYRQDPGQGLRLIYYSQIVNDFQKGDIAEGYSVSREKKESFPLTVTSAQKNPTAFYLCAGPGQNNYEQYFGPGTRLTVT.